This T cell receptor (beta chain) was sequenced in a study of Graves' ophthalmopathy and Graves' hyperthyroidism (dated by TCRdb to 2017 to 2018). About the investigation overall: Peripheral blood was collected at initial diagnosis, prior to any treatment. To tell Graves' ophthalmopathy apart from Graves' hyperthyroidism, and to predict which patients would progress to ophthalmopathy, the study relied on TCR beta repertoire signatures. In total, 135 blood samples were TCR-sequenced: approximately 42 ophthalmopathy, some 75 hyperthyroidism and some 17 hyperthyroidism-to-ophthalmopathy patients. To explore V-J signatures that separate ophthalmopathy from hyperthyroidism, a discovery set of 95 to 100 patients was enrolled, consisting of about 41 with ophthalmopathy and 57 with stable hyperthyroidism. The independent validation cohort included approximately 19 hyperthyroidism patients plus 17 patients who later progressed from hyperthyroidism to ophthalmopathy. T-cell repertoires of thyroid tissue and blood were compared in over five hyperthyroidism patients. After sampling, hyperthyroidism patients received methimazole starting at 30 mg daily, and ophthalmopathy patients received high-dose intravenous methylprednisolone.

Patients with ophthalmopathy had moderately to severely active disease, with a Clinical Activity Score of 3 or more, a NOSPECS grade of 4 or more, and a disease duration of less than 3 months. Patients with other autoimmune diseases, uncontrolled infections, pregnancy or lactation were excluded. Diagnosis relied on clinical symptoms, serum thyroxine, TRAb, thyroid ultrasound and orbital computed tomography. Ficoll-Paque density gradient centrifugation was used to isolate PBMCs from around 9.1 ml of fresh peripheral blood. Trizol reagent was used to extract the total RNA, and its quality was then checked on an Agilent 2100 Bioanalyzer. From the cysteine up to the phenylalanine, the CDR3 has a length of 14 residues. Kept here is only the CDR3 DNA, which spans 42 bases and is read in frame from base 1. CDR1 is given as SGHVS and CDR2 as FQNEAQ, both from the germline V gene. Trimming removed 5 bases from V and 1 base from J, leaving 11 bases between the germline ends.

This clonotype appeared many times. The clone's antigen remains unknown. Per-nucleotide qualities are absent, and no much larger clonotype sits a single base away. General study outcomes and caveats: In validation, the model predicted ophthalmopathy progression with 70.59% sensitivity and around 72% specificity; some 13 predicted patients were CT-confirmed with GO in a median of approximately 6.5 months. Among expanded thyroid clonotypes with frequency above 0.001, most also showed up in blood, which suggests that blood repertoires may reflect the thyroid immune response. Sample size was not predetermined statistically, and investigators were not blinded to group allocation. The 13-signature model separated ophthalmopathy from stable hyperthyroidism with approximately 90% sensitivity and around 84% specificity in cross-validation, and 80%/75% in the test set.

For repertoire sequencing, the TCR beta CDR3 regions were amplified from RNA transcripts. The first round was an RT-PCR using HTBI primers with the Qiagen OneStep RT-PCR kit, and this first round was followed by a second-round multiplex PCR, then size selection and purification. Libraries were sequenced paired-end with 100 bp reads on an Illumina HiSeq2000. The paper's processing steps were these. Reads were processed with SOAPnuke, discarding reads with adapters, uncalled bases, mean Phred below 15, or no exact constant-primer or identifier match. COPE v1.2.5 was used to merge high-quality paired reads. Each unique nucleotide sequence was treated as a clonotype, and MiTCR v1.1 was used to align the clonotypes to the IMGT TRB V, D and J references. The analysis was limited to V-J combinations with a frequency above 0.0001, which together covered just over 98% of the repertoires. For each V-J combination, a TCR clonal expansion and chaos score was defined as F50 clonal expansion divided by the chaos observed in the TCRdist matrix. Features were reduced by Welch's t-statistics and random forest to around 13 V-J combinations, which fed a naive Bayes classifier. The similarity between thyroid and blood repertoires was quantified using the Morisita-Horn index. The public reads were reanalyzed by TCRdb: fastp trimming at Q25, MiXCR alignment, in-frame beta chains only. Every distinct CDR3 protein forms one entry, paired with its most common genes and DNA. These V and J calls derive from TCRdb rather than the authors' analysis. In this sample the table shows roughly 700,000 distinct CDR3 sequences, roughly 40% of which occur a single time. The ten largest make up around 40% of the sample.

The sample comprised peripheral blood. The V and J segments used are TRBV7-8 and TRBJ1-1; a weak D assignment points to TRBD1 (5 bases agree). This sequence originates from an adult man with Graves' ophthalmopathy. The CDR3 loop reads CASSDGHPNTEAFF. The nucleotide sequence is given as TGTGCCAGCAGCGATGGACATCCGAACACTGAAGCTTTCTTT.